This is a list of T cell receptor beta chains from one sample in a study of T cell repertoires in cytomegalovirus infection. Each CDR3 protein gets one entry after TCRdb re-called the reads with MiXCR. The sample yields about 250,000 distinct CDR3 sequences, roughly 6.5% seen once. The sequenced material came from PBMCs. These receptors were obtained from a human donor in good health (CMV status not recorded). Some clones in this sample may be carry-over from other donors' samples. Each CDR3 is given with its conserved first and last residue. The D gene is left open where the match is weak. Rows give clone size only sometimes, using once, few, many, or a class for an expanded clone.

d_gene	v_gene	j_gene	abundance	CDR3aa	CDR3nt
TRBD1	TRBV12-3/TRBV12-4	TRBJ1-2	many	CATTTPGTADYTF	TGTGCCACCACAACCCCCGGGACAGCAGATTACACCTTC
-	TRBV9	TRBJ2-2	-	CASSVTGRGDTGELFF	TGTGCCAGCAGCGTAACGGGGCGCGGGGACACCGGGGAGCTGTTTTTT
-	TRBV7-2	TRBJ1-1	many	CASSFFGSAFF	TGTGCCAGCAGCTTCTTCGGTTCAGCTTTCTTT
-	TRBV29-1	TRBJ2-1	-	CSGSLGAYNEQFF	TGCAGCGGTTCCCTCGGGGCTTACAATGAGCAGTTCTTC
TRBD1	TRBV28	TRBJ1-2	few	CASSVTGGAYGGYTF	TGTGCCAGCAGTGTGACAGGGGGCGCTTACGGTGGCTACACCTTC
TRBD2	TRBV29-1	TRBJ2-5	many	CSVVRGGRGETQYF	TGCAGCGTTGTTCGGGGGGGGCGAGGAGAGACCCAGTACTTC
-	TRBV20-1	TRBJ2-1	many	CSASPFGRDNEQFF	TGCAGTGCTAGTCCGTTCGGGCGGGACAATGAGCAGTTCTTC
-	TRBV20-1	TRBJ1-5	many	CSASMLQSERHQPQHF	TGCAGTGCTAGCATGCTTCAGTCCGAAAGGCATCAGCCCCAGCATTTT
-	TRBV20-1	TRBJ2-5	many	CSVAHGAVETQYF	TGCAGTGTCGCCCACGGGGCGGTGGAGACCCAGTACTTC
-	TRBV6-2/TRBV6-3	TRBJ2-2	many	CASSYSRDWPFDTGELFF	TGTGCCAGCAGTTACTCGAGAGACTGGCCCTTTGACACCGGGGAGCTGTTTTTT